The 23 T cell receptor beta chains in this list originate from one sample, sequenced in a study of cytomegalovirus exposure and HLA in healthy donors. Primers: 60 Vbeta forward and 13 Jbeta reverse. Here immunoSEQ multiplex PCR was the method, and the copy in TCRdb shows in-frame clones only, minus some. The top ten hold around 4.7% of the sample, which has roughly 65,000 clones, around four fifths seen once. Sequencing input: PBMCs. The receptors originated from a young woman in good health and CMV-seronegative.

This chain connects TRBV7-2 to TRBJ2-4; no definite D call. V lost 1 base to trimming and J lost 6 bases, with 10 bases between them. Germline values: CDR1 SGHTA, CDR2 FQGNSA. This CDR3 contains 14 residues. CDR3 DNA: TGTGCCAGCAGCTTAGAATCCAGGCTAAACATTCAGTACTTC. It translates to CASSLESRLNIQYF.

V is TRBV7-9 and J is TRBJ2-3, with a weak D call TRBD2 (6 bases). The germline V and J ends were trimmed by 5 bases and 6 bases, with 15 bases remaining between them. The CDR3 extends over 14 amino acids. Germline CDR1 SEHNR, CDR2 FQNEAQ (reference sequence). Here the CDR3 reads CASSPAGISDTQYF. As DNA, the CDR3 is TGTGCCAGCAGCCCGGCGGGGATATCGGATACGCAGTATTTT.

V is TRBV5-1 and J is TRBJ2-7, with TRBD2 matching 13 bases. CDR3 length: 20 residues. The J segment lost 1 base and the V segment lost 4 bases, leaving 17 bases of the junction unmatched. The germline gives CDR1 SGHRS, CDR2 YFSETQ. CDR3 region: CASSRVLGLAGAPGSYEQYF. The CDR3 nucleotides read TGCGCCAGCAGCCGAGTCCTTGGACTAGCGGGAGCCCCCGGGTCCTACGAGCAGTACTTC.

This chain uses TRBV18 with TRBJ1-1; 7 bases agree with TRBD1. The CDR3 totals 14 residues. From germline, CDR1 is KGHSH and CDR2 LQKENI. Trimming at V came to 3 bases and at J to 6 bases, leaving 7 bases not matched to a gene. In DNA form, the CDR3 reads TGTGCCAGCTCACCTCGACAGGGTCGCTCTGAAGCTTTCTTT. Translating it yields CASSPRQGRSEAFF.

The chain links TRBV6-1 to TRBJ2-7, with 8 bases aligning to TRBD2. CDR1 MNHNS and CDR2 SASEGT come from the germline V gene. The length of the CDR3 is 13 residues. V trimming: 8 bases; J trimming: 2 bases; junction bases outside the gene matches: 5. CDR3 region: CASEAGGAYEQYF. The CDR3 region has the DNA TGTGCCAGCGAGGCGGGGGGAGCCTACGAGCAGTACTTC.

The rearrangement joins TRBV29-1 to TRBJ2-3; TRBD1 is a possible D gene (6 bases). The CDR3 loop spans 14 amino acids. V lost 7 bases and J lost 2, with 16 bases in between. Per germline, CDR1 SQVTM and CDR2 ANQGSEA. The CDR3 coding sequence is TGCAGCGGAAGGCAGGGGCTATACACAGATACGCAGTATTTT. Amino acid sequence: CSGRQGLYTDTQYF.

V usage is TRBV9 and J usage is TRBJ2-6; 7 bases fit TRBD1. The CDR3 is 15 amino acids. With V trimmed by 3 bases and J by 2 bases, 2 bases remained unmatched. In germline, CDR1 is SGDLS, CDR2 YYNGEE. CDR3 sequence: CASSDRGTGANVLTF. As DNA, the CDR3 is TGTGCCAGCAGCGACAGGGGTACTGGGGCCAACGTCCTGACTTTC.

This clone has just a few counts. This chain connects TRBV5-6 to TRBJ2-3; the D gene is possibly TRBD2 (6 bases). The ends were cut back, 7 bases at V and 3 bases at J, with 21 bases in the middle. The germline gives CDR1 SGHDT, CDR2 YYEEEE. CDR3 size: 16 residues. The CDR3 loop is CASRRRPGVETDTQYF. CDR3 coding DNA: TGTGCCAGCCGAAGAAGGCCGGGAGTGGAGACAGATACGCAGTATTTT.

This chain's CDR3 is CAWSVGGGTYNEQFF. The CDR3 nucleotides are TGTGCCTGGAGTGTAGGCGGGGGAACTTACAATGAGCAGTTCTTC. The V gene is TRBV30, the J gene TRBJ2-1; 7 positions match TRBD2. The CDR3 length is 15 residues. Germline-derived CDR1 and CDR2 are GTSNPN and SVGIG (reference sequence). J was trimmed by 4 bases and V by 0 bases; bases with no gene match: 6.

The chain links TRBV30 to TRBJ1-5, with 9 positions matching TRBD1. CDR1 is GTSNPN, CDR2 SVGIG, per germline (reference sequence). The CDR3 runs to 15 residues. The V segment lost 1 base and the J segment 6 bases; nucleotides outside the gene matches: 7. The CDR3 DNA follows: TGTGCCTGGAGTGCATACAGGGGGCTTAGTCAGCCCCAGCATTTT. Translated, it gives CAWSAYRGLSQPQHF.

This sequence joins TRBV11-2 and TRBJ1-4, with D perhaps TRBD1 (5 bases). V lost 5 bases and J lost 5, with 15 bases in between. In germline, CDR1 is SGHAT, CDR2 FQNNGV. The CDR3 has 15 amino acids. The CDR3: CASSVPGLQNEKLFF. The CDR3 nucleotides are TGTGCCAGCAGCGTACCGGGACTCCAAAATGAAAAACTGTTTTTT.

The gene calls are TRBV30 and TRBJ2-1, with D tentatively TRBD1 (5 bases). This CDR3 spans 16 amino acids. V was cut by 2 bases and J by 4 bases, with 18 bases left in between. CDR1 GTSNPN and CDR2 SVGIG come from the germline V gene (reference sequence). The CDR3 loop is CAWSLLKGPSYNEQFF. DNA for the CDR3: TGTGCCTGGAGTCTCTTAAAGGGGCCGTCGTACAATGAGCAGTTCTTC.

The V gene is TRBV4-1, the J gene TRBJ2-2; 10 nucleotides match TRBD2. The CDR3 loop spans 15 amino acids. The germline V gene has CDR1 MGHRA and CDR2 YSYEKL. The V gene end was trimmed by 4 bases and the J gene end by 8 bases; junction bases not matched to a gene: 7. Written as DNA, the CDR3 is TGCGCCAGCAGCCCACTAGCGGGGCCTTATGGGGAGCTGTTTTTT. Translated: CASSPLAGPYGELFF.

This clone was recorded only once. This chain connects TRBV11-3 to TRBJ1-1; 10 bases fit TRBD1. Trimming at V came to 4 bases and at J to 4 bases, leaving 3 bases not matched to a gene. The CDR3 contains 14 residues. The germline V gene encodes CDR1 SGHNT and CDR2 YENEEA. CDR3 amino acids: CASSWTGGSTEAFF. The CDR3 coding sequence is TGTGCCAGCAGCTGGACAGGGGGATCCACTGAAGCTTTCTTT.

The sample holds a few counts of this clone. The chain combines TRBV30 with TRBJ1-2; D ambiguous. Germline CDR1 is GTSNPN and CDR2 is SVGIG (reference sequence). Trimming stripped 7 bases from V and 4 bases from J, with 16 bases between. The CDR3 loop spans 13 amino acids. Here the CDR3 reads CASATGSGYGYTF. CDR3 in DNA: TGTGCCTCAGCCACGGGGAGTGGCTATGGCTACACCTTC.

V and J are TRBV6-1 and TRBJ2-3; TRBD2 agrees at 14 bases. This CDR3 region has 14 residues. From germline, CDR1 is MNHNS and CDR2 SASEGT. V lost 8 bases, J lost 6 bases, and 4 bases stayed unmatched. CDR3 DNA: TGTGCCAGCGGGACTAGCGGGAGTCTGGATACGCAGTATTTT. Translated: CASGTSGSLDTQYF.

In this sample, this clone turned up once. V and J are TRBV13 and TRBJ2-3; D is perhaps TRBD2 (6 bases). Per germline, CDR1 PRHDT and CDR2 FYEKMQ (reference sequence). This CDR3 comprises 15 residues. Trimming cost V 3 bases and J 4 bases, with 14 bases left between them. CDR3 sequence reads: CASSFSEGSPDTQYF. Written as DNA, the CDR3 is TGTGCCAGCAGCTTCTCGGAGGGGAGCCCAGATACGCAGTATTTT. Using reference TRBV13 and TRBJ2-3 for the parts outside the CDR3, the full variable domain is AAGVIQSPRHLIKEKRETATLKCYPIPRHDTVYWYQQGPGQDPQFLISFYEKMQSDKGSIPDRFSAQQFSDYHSELNMSSLELGDSALYFCASSFSEGSPDTQYFGPGTRLTVL.

The J gene is TRBJ2-2, the V gene TRBV5-1, with 7 bases lining up with TRBD2. CDR1 and CDR2 from the germline V gene are SGHRS and YFSETQ. V shed 3 bases and J 0 bases; nucleotides not matched to a gene: 5. This CDR3 spans 16 amino acids. Here the CDR3 DNA reads TGCGCCAGCAGCTGGGCTAGCGGAGCGAACACCGGGGAGCTGTTTTTT. Its protein product is CASSWASGANTGELFF.

The CDR3 DNA reads TGCAGCGTTGAAGGGACAGGGGGCTATGGCTACACCTTC. Its translation: CSVEGTGGYGYTF. V and J are TRBV29-1 and TRBJ1-2, with 10 bases matching TRBD1. This CDR3 comprises 13 residues. The V segment lost 1 base and the J segment 4 bases; nucleotides outside the gene matches: 0. Germline CDR1 and CDR2: SQVTM and ANQGSEA.

This clone appeared once. The chain links TRBV25-1 to TRBJ1-2, with D perhaps matching TRBD1 (5 bases). V was clipped by 3 bases and J by 8 bases, with 10 bases between them. In germline, CDR1 is MGHDK, CDR2 SYGVNS. The length of the CDR3 is 12 residues. The CDR3 region is CASSDQGAGYTF. DNA for the CDR3: TGTGCCAGCAGTGATCAAGGGGCGGGCTACACCTTC.

This chain connects TRBV27 to TRBJ1-1; D remains ambiguous. The CDR3 consists of 13 residues. The germline gives CDR1 MNHEY, CDR2 SMNVEV (reference sequence). Deletions cut 6 bases from V and 2 bases from J, with 10 bases between. CDR3 region: CASRLALNTEAFF. The CDR3 DNA sequence: TGTGCCAGCAGACTCGCGCTAAACACTGAAGCTTTCTTT.

The chain uses TRBV10-2 and TRBJ1-2; TRBD1 matches at 7 bases. In germline, CDR1 is WSHSY, CDR2 SAAADI. V gave up 3 bases and J gave up 3 bases; unmatched junction bases: 4. The CDR3 is made up of 14 amino acids. Here the CDR3 reads CASSDDREDYGYTF. The DNA of the CDR3 is TGCGCCAGCAGTGACGACAGGGAGGACTATGGCTACACCTTC.

This chain links TRBV4-1 with TRBJ2-2, with D maybe TRBD2 (6 bases). V was clipped by 3 bases and J by 4 bases, with 6 bases between them. Germline CDR1 and CDR2: MGHRA and YSYEKL. CDR3 length: 13 residues. The CDR3 sequence is CASSHGSTGELFF. The DNA of the CDR3 is TGCGCCAGCAGCCACGGGAGCACCGGGGAGCTGTTTTTT.